These T cell receptor delta chains were read from a single sample in a study of Vδ1+ human thymocytes. TCRdb reprocessed the multiplex PCR reads through CATT. The profile shows 23,000 or so delta-chain clones, 25% to 30% of them singletons. Sequenced material: Vdelta1+ gamma-delta thymocytes from the thymus. Source of these receptors: a boy in the first two years of life who had congenital heart surgery. Both conserved end residues are part of each CDR3. A D gene is named only where the DNA matches it firmly. The size entry is marked missing in some rows and otherwise reads once, few, many or a size class.

clone size: few
V gene: TRDV1
D gene: NA
J gene: TRDJ1
CDR3 DNA: TGTGCTCTTGGGAACTGGGCGGGATCGACATATTCGATGGAACTAATCTTT
CDR3 protein: CALGNWAGSTYSMELIF

clone size: few
V gene: TRDV1
D gene: TRDD3
J gene: TRDJ1
CDR3 DNA: TGTGCTCTTGGGGAACTAGTCTTTGGGGTCCTACTGGGGGATACTAGTTGTACCGCGCTGTACACCGATAAACTCATCTTT
CDR3 protein: CALGELVFGVLLGDTSCTALYTDKLIF

clone size: NA
V gene: TRDV1
D gene: TRDD3
J gene: TRDJ1
CDR3 DNA: TGTGCTCTTGGGGAACGACTTTACCTCCCGGGGGATAAATTGCGCACCGATAAACTCATCTTT
CDR3 protein: CALGERLYLPGDKLRTDKLIF

clone size: few
V gene: TRDV1
D gene: NA
J gene: TRDJ1
CDR3 DNA: TGTGCTCTTGGGGAACCGGCCTTCTCCTCCGAGTACTGGAAGGGGGCCGATAAACTCATCTTT
CDR3 protein: CALGEPAFSSEYWKGADKLIF

clone size: few
V gene: TRDV1
D gene: TRDD3
J gene: TRDJ1
CDR3 DNA: TGTGCTCTTGGGGAACGGAATCGTTCCTACGGTCTGCTGGGGGATCCGGGTTTCCCACTTACCGATAAACTCATCTTT
CDR3 protein: CALGERNRSYGLLGDPGFPLTDKLIF

clone size: NA
V gene: TRDV1
D gene: NA
J gene: TRDJ1
CDR3 DNA: TGTGCTCTTGGGGAATTGGTTTGTGGGATTCAGTACACCGATAAACTCATCTTT
CDR3 protein: CALGELVCGIQYTDKLIF

clone size: medium-sized
V gene: TRDV1
D gene: TRDD2
J gene: TRDJ1
CDR3 DNA: TGTGCTCTTTTCCTACGGGGAGATAGGCTCATCTTT
CDR3 protein: CALFLRGDRLIF

clone size: few
V gene: TRDV1
D gene: TRDD3
J gene: TRDJ1
CDR3 DNA: TGTGCTCTTGGGGCGGAATACGGATCCTTCTTACTGGGGACCCCAGCAGGACTCATCTTT
CDR3 protein: CALGAEYGSFLLGTPAGLIF

clone size: few
V gene: TRDV1
D gene: TRDD3
J gene: TRDJ1
CDR3 DNA: TGTGCTCTTGGGGAAGAGGGGGGTTTTCTGAAGACTACCGTCTGGGGGATACGGTACACCGATAAACTCATCTTT
CDR3 protein: CALGEEGGFLKTTVWGIRYTDKLIF

clone size: NA
V gene: TRDV1
D gene: TRDD3
J gene: TRDJ1
CDR3 DNA: TGTGCTCTTGGGGAACTAGGTACCTCCTGGGGGATACGCAGGGTCATACAGTACACCGATAAACTCATCTTT
CDR3 protein: CALGELGTSWGIRRVIQYTDKLIF